The 27 T cell receptor beta chains presented below share a single source sample, sequenced in a study of post-analysis software for immune sequencing data. Study-level results: Elevated frequency relative to controls characterized several TRBV segments in patients, TRBV5-6, TRBV5-1 and TRBV20-1 among them.

TCR beta libraries were prepared from cDNA with unique molecular identifiers. TCRdb used MiXCR to reprocess the PCR reads, holding one entry per CDR3 protein. The sample includes about 500,000 distinct CDR3 sequences, approximately 46% of them seen just once. For these TCRs, the target antigens are not known. Sequenced material: blood. These receptor sequences come from a girl between 10 and 17 years old with multiple sclerosis.

The chain carries TRBV20-1 and TRBJ2-2; TRBD1 matches at 9 bases. CDR3 length: 14 amino acids. Germline lookup yields CDR1 DFQATT and CDR2 SNEGSKA (reference sequence). The V and J ends lost 1 base and 8 bases, in that order; junction bases with no gene match: 5. The CDR3 protein is CSARGGQGSGELFF. In nucleotides, the CDR3 is TGCAGTGCTAGAGGGGGACAGGGATCGGGGGAGCTGTTTTTT.

This clonotype has only a few counts. The chain carries TRBV15 and TRBJ1-6; D is ambiguous. Trimming took off 1 base at V and 6 bases at J, with 10 bases between the two ends. The CDR3 has 15 amino acids. Germline lookup yields CDR1 LNHNV and CDR2 YYDKDF (reference sequence). DNA of the CDR3: TGTGCCACCAGCAGAGTGGTACTCCCTAATTCACCCCTCCACTTT. Encoded protein: CATSRVVLPNSPLHF.

This clonotype showed up just a few times. The chain employs TRBV20-1 and TRBJ2-1; possibly TRBD2 for D (5 bases). This CDR3 has 15 amino acids. Trimming removed 3 bases at V and 3 bases at J, with 15 bases between. CDR1 is DFQATT and CDR2 is SNEGSKA in the germline V gene (reference sequence). CDR3 DNA: TGCAGTGCTAGTACTAGTTTGCAGGTCTACAATGAGCAGTTCTTC. Its translation: CSASTSLQVYNEQFF.

The chain recombines TRBV7-2 with TRBJ2-5; D is unclear. With 6 bases removed from V and 1 base from J, the gap between germline ends came to 15 bases. The CDR3 has 15 amino acids. Germline loops: CDR1 SGHTA, CDR2 FQGNSA. The CDR3 region is CASSRQVGLQETQYF. CDR3 nucleotides: TGTGCCAGCAGTCGACAAGTCGGGCTCCAAGAGACCCAGTACTTC.

The chain combines TRBV7-3 with TRBJ2-1; 8 positions agree with TRBD2. The germline V gene encodes CDR1 SGHTA and CDR2 FQGTGA. CDR3 length: 15 residues. J lost 5 bases, V lost 8 bases, and 11 bases had no gene match. The CDR3 DNA follows: TGTGCCAGCGCCATAGGGGTAGCGGGGCACAATGAGCAGTTCTTC. Protein product: CASAIGVAGHNEQFF.

This clonotype was counted only a few times. The V call is TRBV10-3, the J call TRBJ2-7, with D possibly matching TRBD2 (6 bases). The CDR3 is made up of 15 amino acids. V was trimmed by 0 bases and J by 0 bases, leaving 9 bases between them. Germline-derived CDR1 and CDR2 are ENHRY and SYGVKD. The CDR3 DNA sequence: TGTGCCATCAGTGAGTCCAGGGAGGTCTCCTACGAGCAGTACTTC. Protein product: CAISESREVSYEQYF.

The CDR3 loop is CAISESGYQPQHF. The CDR3 DNA sequence: TGTGCCATCAGTGAGTCAGGGTATCAGCCCCAGCATTTT. The rearrangement links TRBV10-3 to TRBJ1-5; unclear D gene. CDR1 and CDR2 (germline): ENHRY, SYGVKD. The ends were cut back, 0 bases at V and 5 bases at J, with 5 bases in the middle. CDR3 length equals 13 residues.

The chain joins TRBV28 to TRBJ2-7; a possible D gene is TRBD2 (5 bases). V was cut by 1 base and J by 5 bases, with 15 bases left in between. The CDR3 contains 15 residues. Germline lookup yields CDR1 MDHEN and CDR2 SYDVKM. The CDR3 loop is CASSLFSGSGDEQYF. The CDR3 DNA is TGTGCCAGCAGTTTATTCTCGGGAAGTGGAGACGAGCAGTACTTC. Filled out from reference TRBV28 and TRBJ2-7, the complete variable domain reads DVKVTQSSRYLVKRTGEKVFLECVQDMDHENMFWYRQDPGLGLRLIYFSYDVKMKEKGDIPEGYSVSREKKERFSLILESASTNQTSMYLCASSLFSGSGDEQYFGPGTRLTVT.

The chain uses TRBV11-2 and TRBJ2-3, with a weak D call TRBD2 (5 bases). This CDR3 has 15 residues. The V and J ends lost 1 base and 2 bases respectively, with 10 bases between them. The germline V gene encodes CDR1 SGHAT and CDR2 FQNNGV. CDR3: CASSLAHRDTDTQYF. The CDR3 DNA follows: TGTGCCAGCAGCTTAGCCCATCGGGACACAGATACGCAGTATTTT.

The table lists this clonotype with a count of one. The J gene is TRBJ2-5, the V gene TRBV5-1; no definite D call. The CDR3 extends over 15 amino acids. CDR1 is SGHRS, CDR2 YFSETQ, per germline. The V and J ends lost 7 bases and 1 base respectively, with 17 bases between them. The CDR3 DNA sequence: TGCGCCAGCGCGGTGTCTGGGGTATCCCAAGAGACCCAGTACTTC. It is translated as CASAVSGVSQETQYF.

This clonotype was detected only a few times. The chain has TRBV7-8 and TRBJ1-5; 8 bases are shared with TRBD1. Germline V gives CDR1 SGHVS, CDR2 FQNEAQ. The J segment lost 7 bases and the V segment lost 2 bases, leaving 7 bases of the junction unmatched. This CDR3 comprises 15 residues. CDR3 bases: TGTGCCAGCAGCTTAAAGACAGGGGTAGGGCAGCCCCAGCATTTT. Protein: CASSLKTGVGQPQHF. Together with reference TRBV7-8 and TRBJ1-5, the CDR3 gives the full variable domain: GAGVSQSPRYKVAKRGQDVALRCDPISGHVSLFWYQQALGQGPEFLTYFQNEAQLDKSGLPSDRFFAERPEGSVSTLKIQRTQQEDSAVYLCASSLKTGVGQPQHFGDGTRLSIL.

The V gene is TRBV6-6, the J gene TRBJ2-5; 10 bases line up with TRBD2. J was trimmed by 3 bases and V by 4 bases; bases with no gene match: 11. The CDR3 is 17 amino acids. The germline gives CDR1 MNHNY, CDR2 SVGAGI (reference sequence). In nucleotides, the CDR3 is TGTGCCAGCAGTTTACTCCGTGAGCGGGAGGGGAAAGAGACCCAGTACTTC. Translating gives CASSLLREREGKETQYF.

This clonotype was detected only a few times. The chain recombines TRBV4-1 with TRBJ2-4; 8 bases align to TRBD2. The DNA end lines up better with TRBJ2-7; the J call may be wrong. The CDR3 is 14 residues long. Germline values: CDR1 MGHRA, CDR2 YSYEKL. The CDR3 DNA follows: TGCGCCAGCAGCCAATCGGGAGGGGTTTACGAGCAGTACTTC. Its translation is CASSQSGGVYEQYF.

V and J are TRBV7-8 and TRBJ2-7, with 12 bases matching TRBD2. The DNA end favors TRBJ2-5, so the J call may be wrong. The CDR3 runs 16 residues. Looked up from germline, CDR1 is SGHVS and CDR2 is FQNEAQ. CDR3: CASSSPSGRGGETQYF. The CDR3 DNA is TGTGCCAGCAGCTCCCCTAGCGGGAGGGGCGGAGAGACCCAGTACTTC.

As regards this clonotype: At one end the junction does not follow the germline gene, possibly because of a read error. The genes are TRBV28 and TRBJ2-6; 7 bases line up with TRBD2. The CDR3 runs to 16 residues. Germline assignment: CDR1 MDHEN and CDR2 SYDVKM. In DNA form, the CDR3 reads TGTGCCAGCGGTTTGGCAGCGGGAAGAGGGGCCAACGTCCTGACTTTC. Translated, it gives CASGLAAGRGANVLTF.

V and J are TRBV28 and TRBJ2-7, with no clear D. The germline V gene encodes CDR1 MDHEN and CDR2 SYDVKM. The ends were cut back, 3 bases at V and 8 bases at J, with 8 bases in the middle. The length of the CDR3 is 11 residues. The CDR3 sequence: CASSFSWKQYF. CDR3 in DNA: TGTGCCAGCAGTTTCTCATGGAAGCAGTACTTC. Full variable domain (outside the CDR3, taken from reference TRBV28 and TRBJ2-7): DVKVTQSSRYLVKRTGEKVFLECVQDMDHENMFWYRQDPGLGLRLIYFSYDVKMKEKGDIPEGYSVSREKKERFSLILESASTNQTSMYLCASSFSWKQYFGPGTRLTVT.

The rearrangement links TRBV4-1 to TRBJ2-1; the match to TRBD2 covers 10 bases. This CDR3 comprises 17 residues. CDR1 is MGHRA, CDR2 YSYEKL, per germline. The trim removed 4 bases at V and 12 bases at J, leaving 18 bases unmatched. CDR3 sequence: CASSRYQREGRGDGQFF. As DNA, the CDR3 is TGCGCCAGCAGCCGGTACCAGCGGGAGGGCCGTGGCGATGGGCAGTTCTTC.

In its sample, this clonotype was seen a few times. The V gene is TRBV20-1, the J gene TRBJ2-1, with 9 bases fitting TRBD1. V shed 2 bases, J shed 8 bases, and the junction held 10 bases outside the gene matches. The CDR3 consists of 15 residues. Germline lookup yields CDR1 DFQATT and CDR2 SNEGSKA (reference sequence). The CDR3 DNA follows: TGCAGTGCTAGAATACGGGACAGGGAGAGGGATGAGCAGTTCTTC. Protein sequence: CSARIRDRERDEQFF.

On this clonotype: At one end, the junction sequence differs from germline, possibly due to a read error. V is TRBV15 and J is TRBJ2-1, with D tentatively TRBD2 (6 bases). Germline values: CDR1 LNHNV, CDR2 YYDKDF (reference sequence). CDR3 length equals 17 residues. The DNA for the CDR3 is TGTGCCATCAGCACGGGAGAAGCGGGTCTCCTCACTGATGAGCAGTTCTTC. Amino acid sequence: CAISTGEAGLLTDEQFF.

The V and J genes are TRBV29-1 and TRBJ2-7; possible D gene TRBD2, 7 bases. The assigned J gene may be wrong: the sequence end matches TRBJ2-5 better. The germline V gene has CDR1 SQVTM and CDR2 ANQGSEA. This CDR3 has 13 amino acids. The CDR3 region has the DNA TGCAGCGGTGGGGGGGCCGGCGGGACGACCCAGTACTTC. This gives the protein CSGGGAGGTTQYF.

The rearrangement joins TRBV20-1 to TRBJ2-1, with TRBD2 matching 13 bases. The ends lost 5 bases at V and 5 bases at J; junction bases unmatched: 9. Germline CDR1 and CDR2: DFQATT and SNEGSKA (reference sequence). The CDR3 is 16 residues long. CDR3 protein: CSAPGGGLAGHNEQFF. The CDR3 DNA reads TGCAGTGCTCCCGGGGGGGGACTAGCGGGACACAATGAGCAGTTCTTC.

This clonotype was detected a few times. This chain uses TRBV4-1 with TRBJ2-1; 8 bases fit TRBD2. The CDR3 spans 17 residues. Germline CDR1 and CDR2: MGHRA and YSYEKL. J was trimmed by 7 bases and V by 0 bases; bases with no gene match: 11. The CDR3 loop is CASSQDRRAGVYNEQFF. CDR3 DNA sequence: TGCGCCAGCAGCCAAGATAGGCGAGCGGGAGTTTATAATGAGCAGTTCTTC.

The chain carries TRBV9 and TRBJ1-1; tentatively, D is TRBD1 (5 bases). The CDR3 has 13 residues. V was pared by 3 bases and J by 1 base, with 7 bases between. Germline V gives CDR1 SGDLS, CDR2 YYNGEE. Here the CDR3 DNA reads TGTGCCAGCAGCGGGGGCCAGAACACTGAAGCTTTCTTT. It codes for CASSGGQNTEAFF.

V and J are TRBV12-3 or TRBV12-4 and TRBJ1-6, with 9 bases identical to TRBD1. V was pared by 4 bases and J by 0 bases, with 4 bases of the junction left unmatched. This CDR3 is built from 17 residues. CDR3 amino acids: CASSSGTGSSYNSPLHF. The CDR3 DNA reads as TGTGCCAGCAGTTCCGGGACAGGGAGCTCCTATAATTCACCCCTCCACTTT.

This clonotype was counted between two and nine times. The genes are TRBV7-3 and TRBJ1-2; D unresolved. Trimming left V 5 bases short and J 2 bases short, with 12 bases between. The germline V gene encodes CDR1 SGHTA and CDR2 FQGTGA. The CDR3 runs to 14 residues. The CDR3 protein is CASSAEQLNYGYTF. Here the CDR3 DNA reads TGTGCCAGCAGCGCTGAACAGTTGAACTATGGCTACACCTTC.

The V and J genes are TRBV5-1 and TRBJ2-5, with 7 nucleotides matching TRBD1. Trimming cost V 4 bases and J 1 base; bases outside gene matches: 7. The CDR3 consists of 15 residues. Germline CDR1 and CDR2: SGHRS and YFSETQ. Here the CDR3 DNA reads TGCGCCAGCAGCCCGGGGACAGCCCGCCAAGAGACCCAGTACTTC. It is translated as CASSPGTARQETQYF.

This clonotype showed up just a few times. This chain joins TRBV7-9 and TRBJ2-7; D perhaps matches TRBD1 (6 bases). In germline, CDR1 is SEHNR, CDR2 FQNEAQ (reference sequence). The CDR3 loop spans 14 amino acids. V dropped 1 base and J dropped 5 bases, with 12 bases sitting between them. Written as DNA, the CDR3 is TGTGCCAGCAGCTTAGTGGACAGCGTGGACGAGCAGTACTTC. Its protein product is CASSLVDSVDEQYF.